A selection of T cell receptor beta chains follows, all from one sample in a study of T cells after yellow fever vaccination. TCRdb re-called the 5' RACE reads through MiXCR, storing one row per CDR3 protein. This table holds some 120,000 distinct CDR3 sequences, around 15% found once. Here the sequenced sample was CD8+ T cells sorted from PBMCs, taken 5 days after the yellow fever booster vaccination. Receptors originate from a man aged 18 to 30 who received the YFV17D yellow fever vaccine. CDR3s include the opening cysteine and the closing phenylalanine or tryptophan. A D gene is named only where the DNA matches it firmly. The size field is filled for only some rows; it gives once, few, many or a size class.

>TRBJ2-5|TRBD1|TRBV9|-
TGTGCCAGCGGACAGGGGTGGGACCAAGAGACCCAGTACTTC
CASGQGWDQETQYF
>TRBJ2-7|TRBD2|TRBV30|-
TGTGCCTTGTCCAGCGGGGACTTCTACGAGCAGTACTTC
CALSSGDFYEQYF
>TRBJ1-1|-|TRBV10-3|once
TGTGCCTCCGAAGGACGGGGGAACACTGAAGCTTTCTTT
CASEGRGNTEAFF
>TRBJ1-5|-|TRBV12-3/TRBV12-4|few
TGTGCCAGCAGCCCAGGGGAGAGCAATCAGCCCCAGCATTTT
CASSPGESNQPQHF
>TRBJ2-1|-|TRBV29-1|-
TGCAGCGTTGAAGTCAATGAGCAGTTCTTC
CSVEVNEQFF
>TRBJ2-7|-|TRBV7-3|-
TGTGCCAGCAGCTTAGCTGAGAGCTCCTACGAGCAGTACTTC
CASSLAESSYEQYF
>TRBJ2-2|-|TRBV24-1|-
TGTGCCACCAGTGATACCCGATTGCTGTTTTTT
CATSDTRLLFF
>TRBJ2-5|TRBD1|TRBV7-9|few
TGTGCCAGCAGCGCCGGGACAGGGGGCCGGGAGACCCAGTACTTC
CASSAGTGGRETQYF
>TRBJ1-4|-|TRBV7-9|-
TGTGCCAGCAGCTTAGTAGCGGGATCCGAGCGTGAAAAACTGTTTTTT
CASSLVAGSEREKLFF
>TRBJ2-1|TRBD2|TRBV20-1|-
TGCAGTGTCCGAGGCGGAGCGGGGGGGCCTGTTGAGCAGTTCTTC
CSVRGGAGGPVEQFF
>TRBJ2-7|-|TRBV7-9|-
TGTGCCAGCAGCTTAGGCGGGGCACGGTTGGAGCAGTACTTC
CASSLGGARLEQYF
>TRBJ2-2|-|TRBV5-1|-
TGCGCCAGCAGCGTGGGTCCGCCAGGCCGGGAGCTGTTTTTT
CASSVGPPGRELFF
>TRBJ2-3|-|TRBV6-6|-
TGTGCCAGCAGTTACTCCCTAGGACCACTCGCGGATACGCAGTATTTT
CASSYSLGPLADTQYF
>TRBJ2-3|TRBD2|TRBV20-1|-
TGCAGTGCGGATAGCGGGGAGTACACAGATACGCAGTATTTT
CSADSGEYTDTQYF
>TRBJ2-3|TRBD2|TRBV12-3/TRBV12-4|few
TGTGCCAGCAGTTTATTGGGACTAGCTAGAGATACGCAGTATTTT
CASSLLGLARDTQYF
>TRBJ2-5|-|TRBV7-9|-
TGTGCCAGCAGCTATTGGGGGGATCAAGAGACCCAGTACTTC
CASSYWGDQETQYF
>TRBJ1-1|-|TRBV27|once
TGTGCCAGCAGTTTCTCTCACAGGGAGATGGGGGACACTGAAGCTTTCTTT
CASSFSHREMGDTEAFF
>TRBJ2-4|-|TRBV5-4|-
TGTGCCAGCAGCTTGGATTTGGACGTGAAAAACATTCAGTACTTC
CASSLDLDVKNIQYF
>TRBJ2-1|TRBD1|TRBV4-2|-
TGTGCCAGCAGCCAAATCGCAAGGGACAGGGTCTATGAGCAGTTCTTC
CASSQIARDRVYEQFF